This T cell receptor (beta chain) originates from a study of OX40 agonist ivuxolimab in advanced cancers. Study in general: With ivuxolimab, an agonistic anti-OX40 (CD134) antibody, patients were treated. Study conclusions and caveats: Among expanded peripheral T cells, antigen specificity went undetermined.

In regard to this clone: As yet, its antigen is unknown.

The CDR3 totals 12 residues. Trimming removed 10 bases at V and 10 bases at J, with 17 bases between. CDR1 and CDR2 (germline): MDHEN, SYDVKM. Produced via immunoSEQ multiplex PCR; TCRdb's table is partial and in-frame only. The data hold about 50,000 clones, with 75% to 95% observed a single time. V is TRBV28 and J is TRBJ1-5; D possibly corresponds to TRBD1 (5 bases). Here the sequenced sample was CD4+ or CD8+ T cells sorted from blood, taken in a trial of the OX40 agonist ivuxolimab. The TCR sequence derives from an adult with an advanced solid tumor such as melanoma, head and neck, liver or kidney cancer. The CDR3 DNA sequence: TGTGCCACCACAGGACCCCGTGGTCCCCAGCATTTT. Amino acid sequence: CATTGPRGPQHF.